Given below is one TCR beta chain in context. The sample originates from a study of blood T cell repertoires in COVID-19. In the study overall: In each case, the material was cDNA or gDNA derived from T cells, B-cell-depleted T cells, or PBMCs.

The CDR3 runs to 13 residues. Germline V lookup: CDR1 MNHEY, CDR2 SVGAGI. V shed 9 bases, J shed 4 bases, and the junction held 8 bases outside the gene matches. In the authors' methods: Estimation of nucleated cell counts was performed using reference gene primer amplification. Sequencing was performed with immunoSEQ multiplex PCR; in TCRdb, only in-frame clones are kept and a portion is missing. V, J and clone size are taken as reported in that table, and D and trimming were inferred from the DNA itself. This sample has a few hundred thousand clones, with about 85% found just once. Specimen: peripheral blood. The gene calls are TRBV6-5 and TRBJ1-1, with 7 bases that match TRBD1. This sequence originates from a woman aged 18-29 years with acute or convalescent COVID-19. The chain's CDR3 is CASSQGLGTEAFF. The CDR3 bases are TGTGCCAGTTCACAGGGGCTTGGCACTGAAGCTTTCTTT.